This T cell receptor beta chain was sequenced during a study of blood T cell repertoires in COVID-19 (dated by TCRdb to 2019 to 2021). As for the study more broadly: Collaborator samples came from the United States, Italy and Spain and covered acute and convalescent phases of COVID-19. The prospective study material was composed of cDNA or gDNA derived from T cells, B-cell-depleted T cells, or PBMCs. A freely available public database, intended as a resource for researchers studying the immune response to SARS-CoV-2, is where the repertoires were released. HLA class I and class II types, where available, came from metadata supplied by the sample provider rather than from assay-based typing. Samples were obtained from the ongoing ImmuneRACE study (first 160 participants) and from about 1,300 subjects provided by 6 global collaborators. The dataset comprised deeply sampled blood TCRbeta repertoires from subjects exposed to, actively infected with, or recovered from COVID-19. A de-identified subject ID, COVID-19 status, age in years and sex were almost always included in the sample metadata.

Broader findings and caveats from the paper: Clinical and demographic metadata were provided uncurated, with the amount varying by source and participant.

TCRbeta CDR3 regions were amplified from genomic DNA using the immunoSEQ Assay, a bias-controlled multiplex PCR. In the original analysis: Within the assay, amplification of reference gene primers was used to estimate how many nucleated cells each sample contained. Sequence reads were collapsed and filtered to measure the absolute abundance of every unique TCRbeta CDR3 rearrangement. For each sample, productive Simpson clonality was calculated as the square root of Simpson's diversity index over productive rearrangements. Not all clones reach the TCRdb copy of this immuneACCESS table, which keeps in-frame sequences only. Checked studies attribute under half of the gap to unresolved V genes and leave the rest unexplained. V and J calls plus clone size are reproduced from that table; the DNA served to infer D and trimming. The sample table lists 200,000 to 250,000 clones, approximately 90% of them with a count of one. The ten largest clones capture approximately 1.8% of the sample.

CDR1 and CDR2, per the germline V gene, are MDHEN and SYDVKM. Here V drops 3 bases and J drops 7 bases, and the junction holds 14 bases not matched to any gene. The CDR3 runs 17 residues from the cysteine to the phenylalanine. Solely the CDR3 DNA is kept, with 51 bases framed from the first base. Whole blood was collected in K2EDTA tubes by collaborating institutions according to the institutions' own protocols. For TCRbeta analysis, collaborators shipped samples as frozen whole blood, isolated PBMCs, or DNA extracted from either of those sample types. Remarks on this clone: No cognate antigen has been identified for it. Base quality data are lacking; no much larger clone is found one base away.

The rearrangement joined TRBV28 to TRBJ2-1; 8 bases in the junction line up with TRBD1. Specimen: peripheral blood. This sequence originates from an older man with acute or convalescent COVID-19. The nucleotide sequence is TGTGCCAGCAGTTTGTGGACAAACGGACAGGGTGAGAATGAGCAGTTCTTC. Its product reads: CASSLWTNGQGENEQFF.